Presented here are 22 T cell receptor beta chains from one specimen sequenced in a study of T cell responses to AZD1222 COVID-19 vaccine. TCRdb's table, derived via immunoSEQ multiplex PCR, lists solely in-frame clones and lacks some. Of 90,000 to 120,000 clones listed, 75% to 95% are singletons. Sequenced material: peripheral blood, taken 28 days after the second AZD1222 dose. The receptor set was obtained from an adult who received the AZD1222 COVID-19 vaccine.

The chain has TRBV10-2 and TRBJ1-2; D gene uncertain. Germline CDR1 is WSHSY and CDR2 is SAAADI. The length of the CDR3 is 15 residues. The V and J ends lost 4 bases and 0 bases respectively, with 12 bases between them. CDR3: CASSVTPPTNYGYTF. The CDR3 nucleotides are TGCGCCAGCAGTGTAACCCCTCCGACTAACTATGGCTACACCTTC.

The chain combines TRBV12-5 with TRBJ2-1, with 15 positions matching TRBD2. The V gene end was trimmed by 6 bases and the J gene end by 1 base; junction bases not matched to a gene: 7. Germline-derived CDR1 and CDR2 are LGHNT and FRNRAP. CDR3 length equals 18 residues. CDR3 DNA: TGTGCTAGTGGCCCCGGACTAGCGGGAGGGTCATCCTACAATGAGCAGTTCTTC. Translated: CASGPGLAGGSSYNEQFF. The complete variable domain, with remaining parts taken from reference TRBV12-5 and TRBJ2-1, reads DARVTQTPRHKVTEMGQEVTMRCQPILGHNTVFWYRQTMMQGLELLAYFRNRAPLDDSGMPKDRFSAEMPDATLATLKIQPSEPRDSAVYFCASGPGLAGGSSYNEQFFGPGTRLTVL.

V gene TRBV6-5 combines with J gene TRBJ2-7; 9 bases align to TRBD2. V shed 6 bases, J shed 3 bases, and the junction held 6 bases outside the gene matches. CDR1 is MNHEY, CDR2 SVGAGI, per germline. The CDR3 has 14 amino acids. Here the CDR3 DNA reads TGTGCCAGCAGCCTAGCGGGACTTATCTACGAGCAGTACTTC. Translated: CASSLAGLIYEQYF.

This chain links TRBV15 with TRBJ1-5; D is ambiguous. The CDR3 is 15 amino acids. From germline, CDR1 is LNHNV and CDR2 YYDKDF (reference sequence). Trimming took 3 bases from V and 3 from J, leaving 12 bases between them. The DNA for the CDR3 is TGTGCCACCAGCAGGGGGAGGGAAATCAATCAGCCCCAGCATTTT. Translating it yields CATSRGREINQPQHF.

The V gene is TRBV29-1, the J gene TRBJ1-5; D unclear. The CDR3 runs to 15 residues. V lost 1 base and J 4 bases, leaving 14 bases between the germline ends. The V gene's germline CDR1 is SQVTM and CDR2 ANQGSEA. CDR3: CSVEVQVGFNQPQHF. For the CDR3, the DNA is TGCAGCGTTGAAGTCCAAGTAGGGTTTAATCAGCCCCAGCATTTT.

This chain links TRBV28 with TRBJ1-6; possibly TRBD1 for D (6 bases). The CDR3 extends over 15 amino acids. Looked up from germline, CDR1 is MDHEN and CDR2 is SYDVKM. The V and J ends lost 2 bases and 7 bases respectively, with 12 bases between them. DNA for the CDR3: TGTGCCAGCAGTTTACTGGACAGCAAGAATTCACCCCTCCACTTT. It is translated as CASSLLDSKNSPLHF.

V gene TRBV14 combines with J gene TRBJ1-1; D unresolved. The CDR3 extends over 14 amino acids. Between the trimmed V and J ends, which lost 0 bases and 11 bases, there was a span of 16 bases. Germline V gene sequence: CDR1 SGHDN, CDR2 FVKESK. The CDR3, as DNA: TGTGCCAGCAGCCAAGATCGGATGGTCAGTTCGGCTTTCTTT. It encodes CASSQDRMVSSAFF.

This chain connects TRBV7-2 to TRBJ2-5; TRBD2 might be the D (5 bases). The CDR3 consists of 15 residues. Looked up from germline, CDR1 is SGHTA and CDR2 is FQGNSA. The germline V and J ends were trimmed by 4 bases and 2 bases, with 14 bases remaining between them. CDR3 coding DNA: TGTGCCAGCAGCTACCAAGGACTGGCTCAAGAGACCCAGTACTTC. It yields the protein CASSYQGLAQETQYF.

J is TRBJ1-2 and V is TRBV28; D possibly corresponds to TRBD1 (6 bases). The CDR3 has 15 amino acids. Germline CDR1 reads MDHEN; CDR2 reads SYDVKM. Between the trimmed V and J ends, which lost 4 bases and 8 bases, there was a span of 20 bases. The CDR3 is CASSSGGGGAVGYTF. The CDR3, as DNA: TGTGCCAGCAGTTCGGGAGGGGGGGGAGCGGTAGGCTACACCTTC.

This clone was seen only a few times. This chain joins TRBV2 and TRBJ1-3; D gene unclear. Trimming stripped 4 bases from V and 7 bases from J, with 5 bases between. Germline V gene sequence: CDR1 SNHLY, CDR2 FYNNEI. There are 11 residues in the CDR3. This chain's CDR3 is CASSVWNTIYF. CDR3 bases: TGTGCCAGCAGTGTTTGGAACACCATATATTTT.

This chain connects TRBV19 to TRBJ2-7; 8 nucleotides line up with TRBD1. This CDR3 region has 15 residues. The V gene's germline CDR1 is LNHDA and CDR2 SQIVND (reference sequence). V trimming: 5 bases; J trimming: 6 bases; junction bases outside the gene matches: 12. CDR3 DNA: TGTGCCAGTAGTTGGGCAGGGGGCGCACCCAGCGAGCAGTACTTC. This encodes CASSWAGGAPSEQYF.

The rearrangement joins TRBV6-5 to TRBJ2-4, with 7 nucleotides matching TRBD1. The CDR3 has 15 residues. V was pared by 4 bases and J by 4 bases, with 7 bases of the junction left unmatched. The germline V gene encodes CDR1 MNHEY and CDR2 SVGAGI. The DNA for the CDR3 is TGTGCCAGCAGTTTGTCTTCGACAGGGAAAAACATTCAGTACTTC. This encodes CASSLSSTGKNIQYF.

DNA of the CDR3: TGTGCCAGCAGCCTTGGGGGCGCCGAGGGGTACTACGAGCAGTACTTC. Translation: CASSLGGAEGYYEQYF. The rearrangement uses TRBV5-5 and TRBJ2-7; possibly TRBD1 for D (6 bases). Trimming cost V 4 bases and J 3 bases, with 20 bases left between them. The CDR3 totals 16 residues. Germline assignment: CDR1 SGHKS and CDR2 YYEKEE (reference sequence).

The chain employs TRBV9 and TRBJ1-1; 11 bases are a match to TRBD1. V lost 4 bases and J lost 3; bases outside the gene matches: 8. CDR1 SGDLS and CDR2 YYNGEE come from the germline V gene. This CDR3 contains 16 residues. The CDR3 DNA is TGTGCCAGCAGCCCCCCGGGACAGGGGGGGTACACTGAAGCTTTCTTT. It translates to CASSPPGQGGYTEAFF. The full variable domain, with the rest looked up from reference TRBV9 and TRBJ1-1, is DSGVTQTPKHLITATGQRVTLRCSPRSGDLSVYWYQQSLDQGLQFLIQYYNGEERAKGNILERFSAQQFPDLHSELNLSSLELGDSALYFCASSPPGQGGYTEAFFGQGTRLTVV.

The CDR3 coding sequence is TGCGCCAGCAGCTTCGGAACAGGGATCCCCCGCTATGGCTACACCTTC. Protein product: CASSFGTGIPRYGYTF. V and J are TRBV5-1 and TRBJ1-2; D might be TRBD1 (6 bases). V was pared by 2 bases and J by 4 bases, with 18 bases between. The CDR3 spans 16 residues. Germline CDR1 SGHRS, CDR2 YFSETQ.

CDR3 region: CASRTSGSAEQYF. Here the CDR3 DNA reads TGTGCCAGCAGGACTAGCGGAAGTGCCGAGCAGTACTTC. V usage is TRBV19 and J usage is TRBJ2-7, with TRBD2 matching 10 bases. Germline CDR1 and CDR2: LNHDA and SQIVND (reference sequence). Trimming cost V 9 bases and J 6 bases; bases outside gene matches: 8. This CDR3 comprises 13 residues.

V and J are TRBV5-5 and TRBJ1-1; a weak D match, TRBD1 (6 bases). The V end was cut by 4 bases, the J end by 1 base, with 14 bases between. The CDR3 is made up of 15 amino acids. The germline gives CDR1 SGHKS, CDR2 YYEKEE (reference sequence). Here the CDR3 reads CASSVLQGTNTEAFF. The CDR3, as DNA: TGTGCCAGCAGCGTTTTACAGGGTACGAACACTGAAGCTTTCTTT. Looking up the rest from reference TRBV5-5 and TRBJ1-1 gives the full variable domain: DAGVTQSPTHLIKTRGQQVTLRCSPISGHKSVSWYQQVLGQGPQFIFQYYEKEERGRGNFPDRFSARQFPNYSSELNVNALLLGDSALYLCASSVLQGTNTEAFFGQGTRLTVV.

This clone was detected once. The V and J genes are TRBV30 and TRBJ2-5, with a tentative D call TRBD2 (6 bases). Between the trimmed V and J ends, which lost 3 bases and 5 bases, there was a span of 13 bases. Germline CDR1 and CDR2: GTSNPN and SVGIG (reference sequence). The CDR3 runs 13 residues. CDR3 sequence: CAWRGEEQETQYF. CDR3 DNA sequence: TGTGCCTGGAGAGGGGAGGAACAGGAGACCCAGTACTTC.

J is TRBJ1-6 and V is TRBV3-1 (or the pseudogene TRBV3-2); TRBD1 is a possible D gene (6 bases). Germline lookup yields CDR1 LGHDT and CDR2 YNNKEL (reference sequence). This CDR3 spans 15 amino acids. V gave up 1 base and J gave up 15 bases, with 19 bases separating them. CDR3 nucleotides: TGTGCCAGCAGCCAAGGGGGGCCCCAGTCGGGGCACCTCCACTTT. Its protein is CASSQGGPQSGHLHF.

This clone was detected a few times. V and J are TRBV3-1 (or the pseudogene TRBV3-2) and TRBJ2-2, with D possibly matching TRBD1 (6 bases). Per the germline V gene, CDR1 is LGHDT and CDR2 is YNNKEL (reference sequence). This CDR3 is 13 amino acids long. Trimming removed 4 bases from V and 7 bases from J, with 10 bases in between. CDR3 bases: TGTGCCAGCAGCCGAGCAGGGGACGGGGAGCTGTTTTTT. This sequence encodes CASSRAGDGELFF.

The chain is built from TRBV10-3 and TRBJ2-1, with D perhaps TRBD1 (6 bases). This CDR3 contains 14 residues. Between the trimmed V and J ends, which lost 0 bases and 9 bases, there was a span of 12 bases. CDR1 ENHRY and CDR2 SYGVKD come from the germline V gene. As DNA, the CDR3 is TGTGCCATCAGTGAGTCAAACAGGGTTGTTGAGCAGTTCTTC. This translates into CAISESNRVVEQFF.

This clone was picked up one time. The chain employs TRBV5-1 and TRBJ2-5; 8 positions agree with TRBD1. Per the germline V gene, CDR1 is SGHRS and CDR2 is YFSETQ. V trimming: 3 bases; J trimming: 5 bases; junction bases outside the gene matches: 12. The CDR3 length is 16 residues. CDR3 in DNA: TGCGCCAGCAGCTACACTCGGGCAGGGGGCGGGGAGACCCAGTACTTC. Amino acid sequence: CASSYTRAGGGETQYF.